This T cell receptor (beta chain) stems from a study of beta chain features in type 1 diabetes. Study-level background: Sorted cells, approximately 110,000,000 in number, were examined across all samples.

This CDR3 has 14 residues. Per germline, CDR1 SGHTA and CDR2 FQGTGA. V was pared by 2 bases and J by 2 bases, with 9 bases between. Sequenced material consisted of expressed TCRB transcripts (all of the isolated RNA was reverse transcribed). Clones were read by immunoSEQ multiplex PCR, and TCRdb kept only the in-frame ones, dropping some. Of around 110,000 clones in the sample, roughly 15% are singletons; the top ten hold 2.3%. Turning to this clone: The target antigen is unknown.

General study findings and limits: TCRB CDR3s from Type 1 diabetes patients were moderately but significantly shorter in all four CD4+ subsets.

The chain uses TRBV7-3 and TRBJ1-1, with no clear D. The source of this sequence is a man aged 30 to 39 with type 1 diabetes. Input material: central memory CD4+ T cells from blood. CDR3 sequence: CASSLGPQNTEAFF. The CDR3 region has the DNA TGTGCCAGCAGCTTAGGGCCTCAAAACACTGAAGCTTTCTTT.